One sample yielded the 3 T cell receptor beta chains listed below, sequenced in a study of T cell changes during pregnancy in multiple sclerosis. Profiled with immunoSEQ multiplex PCR; TCRdb holds only in-frame clones, not every one. The data hold roughly 42,000 clones, with less than 90% observed a single time. This sample comprised CD4+ T cells from peripheral blood mononuclear cells, obtained in the first trimester of pregnancy. The receptors shown here come from a female donor with multiple sclerosis, enrolled in a pregnancy study.

The rearrangement joins TRBV10-1 to TRBJ1-2; the match to TRBD1 covers 8 bases. V gave up 6 bases and J gave up 1 base; unmatched junction bases: 7. CDR1 WNHNN and CDR2 SYGVQD come from the germline V gene (reference sequence). The CDR3 totals 15 residues. CDR3 in amino acids: CASSPGQGSNYGYTF. The CDR3 DNA reads as TGCGCCAGCAGCCCCGGACAGGGAAGTAACTATGGCTACACCTTC.

The chain employs TRBV21-1 and TRBJ2-2; the table names TRBD1, a call not compared with the DNA. TRBV21-1 is a recognized pseudogene. CDR3 length: 16 amino acids. The CDR3 bases are TGTGCCAGCAGCCCCCGACAGGGGAAGGGTGCCGGGGAGCTGTTTTTT. Encoded protein: CASSPRQGKGAGELFF.

V gene TRBV28 combines with J gene TRBJ2-7; 9 bases line up with TRBD1. Losses at the gene ends were 4 bases for V and 3 bases for J; bases not matched to a gene: 19. CDR1 and CDR2 (germline): MDHEN, SYDVKM. The CDR3 loop spans 19 amino acids. The CDR3 sequence is CASSSIGGTGKPPGYEQYF. The CDR3 DNA sequence: TGTGCCAGCAGTTCCATTGGTGGGACAGGGAAACCCCCGGGCTACGAGCAGTACTTC.